A selection of T cell receptor beta chains follows, all from one sample in a study of tumor-infiltrating lymphocytes in primary liver carcinoma. MiXCR, applied by TCRdb to the multiplex PCR reads, yields one record per CDR3 protein. The repertoire includes tens of thousands of distinct CDR3 sequences, 73% of them detected once, and about 19% sits in the top ten. Sequenced: liver tumor tissue from sampling region 2. The source of these receptors is a middle-aged man with primary liver carcinoma and hepatitis B virus infection. Each CDR3 is given with its conserved first and last residue. The D gene is left open where the match is weak. Only part of the rows carry a size: once, few, many, or a class if the clone is expanded.

v_gene	j_gene	d_gene	abundance	len	CDR3aa	CDR3nt
TRBV5-6	TRBJ2-3	-	many	16	CASSLEVARSTDTQYF	TGTGCCAGCAGCTTGGAGGTAGCCCGGTCCACAGATACGCAGTATTTT
TRBV29-1	TRBJ2-7	-	-	16	CSAMTSRAGTPYEQYF	TGCAGCGCCATGACTTCTAGGGCCGGCACTCCCTACGAGCAGTACTTC
TRBV28	TRBJ2-7	-	-	14	CVSSPLADLRVEYF	TGTGTCAGCAGTCCCCTGGCGGACCTGAGAGTCGAGTACTTC
TRBV6-2/TRBV6-3	TRBJ2-7	-	-	12	CYSSISSYEQYF	TGTTACAGCAGTATATCCTCCTACGAGCAGTACTTC
TRBV28	TRBJ1-3	-	-	15	CASSPLTGTGNIIYF	TGTGCCAGCAGCCCTCTGACAGGAACTGGAAACATCATATATTTT
TRBV7-3	TRBJ2-2	TRBD2	-	16	CASSLIPGGMAGELFF	TGTGCCAGCAGTTTAATCCCGGGGGGGATGGCCGGGGAGCTGTTTTTT
TRBV10-2	TRBJ2-3	TRBD2	medium-sized	15	CASSESKAGVDTQYF	TGCGCCAGCAGTGAGTCAAAAGCGGGAGTGGATACGCAGTATTTT
TRBV11-2	TRBJ2-1	-	-	11	CASRFDSEQFF	TGTGCCAGCAGATTTGACAGTGAGCAGTTTTTC
TRBV5-5	TRBJ2-1	-	few	13	CVSSLWESDEQFF	TGTGTCAGCAGCTTGTGGGAGTCGGATGAGCAATTCTTC
TRBV5-1	TRBJ1-5	-	-	15	CTSSLMAGDGEPQHF	TGTACCAGCAGCTTGATGGCAGGGGATGGTGAGCCCCAGCATTTT
TRBV28	TRBJ2-1	-	-	15	CASSPYTSSYDEQFF	TGTGCCAGCAGTCCGTACACGAGCTCCTACGATGAACAGTTCTTC
TRBV12-3/TRBV12-4	TRBJ1-1	-	-	13	CATRIRINAEAFF	TGTGCCACCAGGATTCGAATTAACGCTGAAGCTTTCTTT
TRBV7-9	TRBJ1-2	-	-	11	CASSRSEDYTF	TGTGCCAGCAGCCGTTCTGAGGACTACACCTTC
TRBV11-2	TRBJ2-4	-	-	15	CASTTSALAKNIQYF	TGTGCCAGCACCACTTCTGCGTTAGCCAAAAACATTCAATACTTC
TRBV5-1	TRBJ2-2	-	once	14	CANSPPGIARELFF	TGCGCCAACAGCCCACCAGGGATCGCCAGGGAGCTGTTTTTT
TRBV4-1	TRBJ2-1	TRBD2	-	17	CASSPRGIAGGRSEQFF	TGTGCCAGCAGCCCCAGAGGGATCGCGGGAGGGCGTAGTGAGCAGTTTTTC
TRBV6-1	TRBJ1-5	-	few	15	CASNLVGVGNQPQHF	TGTGCCAGCAATCTTGTCGGGGTAGGCAATCAGCCCCAGCATTTT
TRBV29-1	TRBJ1-5	TRBD1	-	12	CSDGEQGQPRHF	TGCAGCGATGGGGAACAGGGGCAGCCCCGGCATTTT
TRBV5-5	TRBJ1-4	TRBD1	-	15	CASSTDKTGDEKLFF	TGTGCCAGCAGCACCGACAAGACAGGGGATGAAAAACTGTTTTTT
TRBV11-1	TRBJ2-3	TRBD1	-	15	CASSQEGTVTDTQYF	TGTGCCAGCAGCCAAGAGGGGACAGTCACAGATACGCAGTATTTT
TRBV6-2/TRBV6-3	TRBJ2-7	-	-	15	CASSTATSGGYKQYF	TGTGCCAGCAGCACTGCGACCAGCGGAGGGTACAAGCAGTACTTC
TRBV25-1	TRBJ1-4	-	many	15	CASSEALATNEKLFF	TGTGCCAGCAGTGAAGCCCTCGCAACTAATGAAAAACTGTTTTTT
TRBV10-3	TRBJ2-1	TRBD2	once	14	CVTTSGTSFHEQLF	TGTGTCACTACCTCTGGGACTAGCTTCCATGAGCAGCTCTTC
TRBV29-1	TRBJ1-2	-	-	18	CSIGASTGTQVANYGYTF	TGCAGCATCGGGGCATCAACAGGAACTCAAGTGGCTAACTATGGCTACACCTTC
TRBV30	TRBJ2-4	-	once	14	CAMESSVAKNIRYF	TGTGCCATGGAGAGTTCGGTAGCCAAAAACATTCGGTACTTC
TRBV6-1	TRBJ2-1	TRBD2	-	15	CASSEVAGGHNEQFF	TGTGCCAGCAGTGAAGTAGCGGGAGGACACAATGAGCAGTTCTTC
TRBV12-3/TRBV12-4	TRBJ2-1	-	-	14	CASSLGSVDIEQFF	TGTGCCAGCAGTTTAGGCTCAGTTGATATTGAGCAATTCTTC
TRBV20-1	TRBJ2-5	TRBD2	many	16	CSAPRTSGSTGETQYF	TGCAGTGCTCCCCGGACTAGCGGGAGTACGGGTGAGACCCAGTACTTC
TRBV11-1	TRBJ2-2	-	few	15	CASRYTGPFSGQQFF	TGTGCCAGCAGATATACAGGACCTTTCTCCGGGCAGCAGTTTTTT
TRBV28	TRBJ1-6	-	many	15	CASSLQGEWDSPLHF	TGTGCCAGCAGTTTGCAGGGAGAGTGGGATTCACCCCTCCACTTT
TRBV6-5	TRBJ1-5	TRBD1	medium-sized	17	CASSPRTGVISNQPQHF	TGTGCCAGCAGCCCCCGGACAGGGGTGATTAGCAATCAGCCCCAGCATTTT
TRBV11-2	TRBJ2-7	-	-	15	CASSLRWTREDEQYF	TGCGCCAGCAGCTTACGATGGACAAGGGAAGACGAGCAGTACTTC
TRBV4-1	TRBJ1-5	-	-	15	CASSQDARADQPQHF	TGCGCCAGCAGCCAAGATGCCAGAGCGGATCAGCCCCAACATTTT
TRBV6-5	TRBJ2-7	-	-	13	CASRPTWSYEQYF	TGTGCCAGCAGACCTACATGGAGCTACGAGCAGTACTTC
TRBV20-1	TRBJ2-5	TRBD2	many	15	CSATVDSGTQETQYF	TGCAGTGCTACCGTCGATAGCGGGACCCAAGAGACCCAGTACTTC
TRBV6-6	TRBJ1-3	-	-	11	CVCSYESTIYF	TGTGTCTGTAGTTATGAGAGCACCATATATTTT
TRBV29-1	TRBJ1-2	-	-	14	CSVEGVGSYYGYTF	TGCAGCGTTGAGGGGGTGGGCTCATACTATGGCTACACTTTC
TRBV5-5	TRBJ2-5	TRBD2	-	17	CASSVSGMPPPSETHYF	TGTGCCAGCAGCGTTAGCGGGATGCCACCCCCTTCCGAGACCCATTACTTC
TRBV4-3	TRBJ2-3	-	-	15	CASSLGYLSTDTQYF	TGCGCTAGCAGCCTTGGGTATCTAAGCACAGATACACAGTATTTT
TRBV5-1	TRBJ2-3	-	-	16	CARSLRTGGSTDTQYF	TGCGCCAGGAGCTTGAGGACGGGCGGCAGCACAGATACGCAATATTTT
TRBV5-1	TRBJ2-6	TRBD1	few	20	CASSSPKRGQSTQGANVLTF	TGCGCCAGTAGCTCCCCTAAAAGGGGACAGTCCACTCAGGGGGCCAACGTCCTGACTTTC
TRBV10-2	TRBJ2-3	-	-	12	CASSEDSNTQYF	TGCGCCAGCAGTGAAGACAGCAATACGCAGTATTTT
TRBV7-9	TRBJ1-5	TRBD1	-	16	CVSSPGQGDGNQPQHF	TGTGTCAGCAGCCCCGGACAGGGCGATGGCAATCAGCCCCAGCATTTT
TRBV28	TRBJ1-2	-	many	14	CASSPGGEAYGYTF	TGTGCCAGCAGTCCCGGGGGGGAAGCCTATGGCTACACCTTC
TRBV12-3/TRBV12-4	TRBJ1-5	-	-	14	CASSSGLANQPQHF	TGTGCCAGCAGTTCAGGTCTGGCGAATCAGCCCCAGCATTTT
TRBV11-2	TRBJ2-1	-	-	14	CVSSLRMGRGEQIF	TGTGTCAGCAGCTTAAGGATGGGGCGGGGTGAGCAGATCTTC
TRBV6-2/TRBV6-3	TRBJ1-5	-	many	15	CASSYSGGEVQPQHF	TGTGCCAGCAGTTACTCGGGTGGGGAGGTTCAGCCCCAGCATTTT
TRBV6-5	TRBJ1-2	-	-	15	CASSEIGEQGSDYTF	TGTGCCAGCAGTGAAATTGGGGAACAAGGTAGTGACTACACCTTC
TRBV5-1	TRBJ2-1	-	-	14	CASSAAGSYNEQFF	TGTGCCAGCAGCGCTGCGGGAAGTTACAATGAGCAGTTCTTC
TRBV10-2	TRBJ2-7	TRBD2	-	12	CASSNTSVEQYF	TGCGCCAGCAGCAACACTAGCGTTGAACAGTACTTC
TRBV11-1	TRBJ2-3	-	-	19	CASSSGGSSVGACTDTQYF	TGTGCCAGCAGTTCTGGGGGAAGCTCTGTTGGCGCCTGCACAGATACGCAGTATTTT